This T cell receptor beta chain was observed in a study of blood T cell repertoires in COVID-19. Background on the study: T cells, B-cell-depleted T cells, or PBMCs supplied cDNA or gDNA.

TCRdb's table, derived via immunoSEQ multiplex PCR, lists solely in-frame clones and lacks some. The sample lists approximately 350,000 clones; about 86% were seen once. Trimming removed 6 bases from V and 6 bases from J; junction bases left unmatched: 6. The CDR3 totals 13 residues. Germline values: CDR1 MRHNA, CDR2 SNTAGT. This TCR derives from a woman aged 55-75 years with COVID-19, enrolled during active disease. The chain joins TRBV6-4 to TRBJ1-2; 8 bases fit TRBD1. Material for sequencing was peripheral blood. The CDR3 bases are TGTGCCAGCAGGCCAGGGGGCACGGATGGCTACACCTTC. Amino acids: CASRPGGTDGYTF.